These 7 T cell receptor beta chains were all obtained from the same sample, sequenced in a study of regulatory T cells in long-lasting Graves disease (dated by TCRdb to about 2021). Library construction relied on multiplex PCR. Sequencing relied on an Illumina HiSeq 4000. TCR beta libraries were built with iRepertoire HTBI primers and Arm-PCR amplification of CDR3 regions. TCRdb applied fastp at Q25 and MiXCR to the public reads, then kept only in-frame beta chains. Under each unique CDR3 protein, matching rows form one entry showing the most common genes and DNA. The sample yields about 470,000 distinct CDR3 sequences; around 15% were counted once. Clones ranked in the top ten supply 9.5% to 15% of the sample. Read against the paper, the sample's time point label means: newly diagnosed GD, antithyroid drugs for less than 3 months. RNA was extracted from PBMCs in TRIzol for both TCR sequencing and RNA sequencing.

The data were also submitted as part of a second study, on T cells in Graves' hyperthyroidism and ophthalmopathy.

The material was peripheral blood mononuclear cells (PBMCs), obtained at new diagnosis, from a patient treated with antithyroid drugs. These receptors all stem from a man aged 35 to 55 with Graves disease. Donor details come from another sample of the same person, matched by shared clones.

This clonotype has at least ten counts. The chain joins TRBV10-3 to TRBJ2-3; possibly TRBD1 for D (5 bases). The CDR3 runs to 14 residues. The germline V gene encodes CDR1 ENHRY and CDR2 SYGVKD. The V and J ends lost 4 bases and 4 bases respectively, with 12 bases between them. CDR3 nucleotide sequence: TGTGCCATCAGTGGCCAGGGTTCCGCAGATACGCAGTATTTT. This gives the protein CAISGQGSADTQYF.

The chain recombines TRBV13 with TRBJ2-1, with D maybe TRBD2 (5 bases). Germline assignment: CDR1 PRHDT and CDR2 FYEKMQ (reference sequence). The CDR3 length is 14 residues. Trimming removed 2 bases from V and 6 bases from J, with 11 bases in between. The CDR3 DNA reads TGTGCCAGCAGCTTAAGTGGAGGAGCCAATGAGCAGTTCTTC. Amino acid sequence: CASSLSGGANEQFF. Full variable domain (rest looked up from reference TRBV13 and TRBJ2-1): AAGVIQSPRHLIKEKRETATLKCYPIPRHDTVYWYQQGPGQDPQFLISFYEKMQSDKGSIPDRFSAQQFSDYHSELNMSSLELGDSALYFCASSLSGGANEQFFGPGTRLTVL.

This clonotype came up a few times. The chain links TRBV6-5 to TRBJ2-3; no definite D call. The V end lost 0 bases, the J end lost 4 bases, and 5 bases lay between the germline ends. From germline, CDR1 is MNHEY and CDR2 SVGAGI. This CDR3 has 13 residues. As DNA, the CDR3 is TGTGCCAGCAGTTACTCGAGCTCAGATACGCAGTATTTT. Amino acids: CASSYSSSDTQYF.

The chain couples TRBV7-9 to TRBJ2-1; D is undetermined. This CDR3 spans 16 amino acids. Trimming removed 2 bases from V and 6 bases from J, with 17 bases in between. CDR1 and CDR2 from the germline V gene are SEHNR and FQNEAQ (reference sequence). CDR3 coding DNA: TGTGCCAGCAGCTTATGGGGATGGCAGGACGGCAATGAGCAGTTCTTC. Its translation is CASSLWGWQDGNEQFF.

The chain is built from TRBV7-9 and TRBJ2-5; the D gene is possibly TRBD2 (6 bases). Trimming took 5 bases from V and 5 from J, leaving 21 bases between them. Germline V gives CDR1 SEHNR, CDR2 FQNEAQ (reference sequence). This CDR3 has 16 amino acids. The CDR3 nucleotides are TGTGCCAGCAGCCGGGGGATCGGGCAACCGGAGGAGACCCAGTACTTC. Protein product: CASSRGIGQPEETQYF.

This clonotype was observed a few times. V is TRBV29-1 and J is TRBJ2-2, with 7 bases aligning to TRBD1. J was trimmed by 5 bases and V by 7 bases; bases with no gene match: 10. This CDR3 spans 14 amino acids. Germline loops: CDR1 SQVTM, CDR2 ANQGSEA. DNA for the CDR3: TGCAGCGCCGCCTCGACAGGGCGGACCGGGGAGCTGTTTTTT. This gives the protein CSAASTGRTGELFF.

The CDR3 DNA sequence: TGTGCCAGCTCTCCCGTTTTGGTTAATGAGCAGTTCTTC. Translation gives CASSPVLVNEQFF. The chain joins TRBV7-9 to TRBJ2-1, with D unresolved. Germline V gene data show CDR1 as SEHNR and CDR2 as FQNEAQ (reference sequence). Trimming cost V 8 bases and J 7 bases, with 15 bases left between them. This CDR3 is built from 13 residues.